This TCR beta chain originates from a study of cytomegalovirus exposure and HLA in healthy donors. Study summary: Early on, a data release was issued that held about 85 million unique TCRs from HLA-typed donors. Study-level points and caveats: Analysis was carried out at a later point, and it linked a missense DCLRE1C variant to TCR beta V- and J-gene trimming. Reportedly, cytomegalovirus status was diagnosed with high sensitivity and specificity. Researchers reported that a few CMV-associated chains were confirmed in vitro as CMV antigen-specific.

With respect to this clone: Its matching antigen is unknown.

Both 60 Vbeta primers and 13 Jbeta primers went into the PCR. TCRdb's table, derived via immunoSEQ multiplex PCR, lists solely in-frame clones and lacks some. The sample has roughly 200,000 clones, roughly four fifths seen once. The junction had 5 bases not matched to a gene; V was cut back by 9 bases and J by 2 bases. Germline-derived CDR1 and CDR2 are SGHVS and FQNEAQ. This CDR3 contains 13 residues. This TCR came from a woman between 40 and 55 years old in good health and CMV-seronegative. Sequenced input: PBMCs. The chain joins TRBV7-8 to TRBJ2-5, with 8 positions matching TRBD2. The CDR3: CARNSGEQETQYF. CDR3 nucleotides: TGTGCCAGGAATAGCGGGGAACAAGAGACCCAGTACTTC. The full variable domain, with the rest looked up from reference TRBV7-8 and TRBJ2-5, is GAGVSQSPRYKVAKRGQDVALRCDPISGHVSLFWYQQALGQGPEFLTYFQNEAQLDKSGLPSDRFFAERPEGSVSTLKIQRTQQEDSAVYLCARNSGEQETQYFGPGTRLLVL.